This T cell receptor beta chain was found in a study of CD8 T cells in ankylosing spondylitis. At least ten counts were recorded for this clonotype. The germline CDR1 and CDR2 sequences are SGHRS and YFSETQ. The trim removed 4 bases at V and 0 bases at J, leaving 4 bases unmatched. The CDR3 covers 15 residues. MiXCR, applied by TCRdb to the 5' RACE reads, yields one record per CDR3 protein. Of over 100,000 distinct CDR3 sequences in the sample, 6.5% to 9% were seen once. The chain recombines TRBV5-1 with TRBJ2-7; 10 bases align to TRBD1. The sample comprised blood, either unsorted or a sorted T cell fraction (not recorded which). The TCR was taken from a male donor with ankylosing spondylitis or in good health (not recorded which). The CDR3 nucleotides are TGCGCCAGCAGCGGTGGGACAGGGGTCTCCTACGAGCAGTACTTC. Translated: CASSGGTGVSYEQYF.